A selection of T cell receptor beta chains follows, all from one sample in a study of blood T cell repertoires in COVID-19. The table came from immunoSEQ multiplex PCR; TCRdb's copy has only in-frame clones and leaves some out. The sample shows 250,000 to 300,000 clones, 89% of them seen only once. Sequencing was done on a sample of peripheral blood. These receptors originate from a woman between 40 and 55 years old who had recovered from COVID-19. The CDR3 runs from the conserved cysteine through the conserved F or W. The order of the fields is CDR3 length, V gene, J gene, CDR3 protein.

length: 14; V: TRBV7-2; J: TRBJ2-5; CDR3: CASSLVAGGETQYF
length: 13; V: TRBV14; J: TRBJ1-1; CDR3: CASSQTTGTEAFF
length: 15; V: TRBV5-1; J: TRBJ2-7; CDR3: CASSPSHTGSYEQYF
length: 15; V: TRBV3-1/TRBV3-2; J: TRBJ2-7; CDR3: CASSQQGVGIYEQYF
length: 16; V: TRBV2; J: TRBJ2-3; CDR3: CASRRLAGPATDTQYF
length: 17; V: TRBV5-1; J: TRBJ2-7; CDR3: CASSLGSSGKLPYEQYF
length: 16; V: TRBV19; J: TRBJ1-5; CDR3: CASSMGQKNSNQPQHF
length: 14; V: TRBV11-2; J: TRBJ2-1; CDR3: CASSPSGTYNEQFF
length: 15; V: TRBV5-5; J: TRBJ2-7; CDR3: CASSIGATGAYEQYF
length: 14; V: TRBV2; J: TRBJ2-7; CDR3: CASRATESSYEQYF
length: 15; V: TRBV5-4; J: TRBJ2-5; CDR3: CASSGSGRGQETQYF
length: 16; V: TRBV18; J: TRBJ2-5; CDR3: CASSPLGSGSFETQYF
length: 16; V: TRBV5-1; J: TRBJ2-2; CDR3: CASSPRLAENTGELFF
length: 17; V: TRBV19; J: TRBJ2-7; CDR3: CASSTHGTGTFSYEQYF